This TCR beta chain is from a study of T cell responses to AZD1222 COVID-19 vaccine. Study at large: Investigators merged groups given second doses at roughly 4 or roughly 12 weeks.

Germline V gene lookup returns CDR1 LGHDT and CDR2 YNNKEL (reference sequence). The ends were cut back, 0 bases at V and 0 bases at J, with 10 bases in the middle. The CDR3 is 16 amino acids. As regards this clone: Its antigen is not identified.

The method was immunoSEQ multiplex PCR; TCRdb's version includes in-frame clones alone and lacks a portion of them. The table has approximately 110,000 clones, over 75% seen once. General study results and limits: CD4 TCRs associated with vaccination spanned spike, dominating at 160-218 and 743-854. Clonal diversity may have been underestimated in mostly white British donors. Baseline seropositivity characterized only six AZD1222 recipients.

The genes are TRBV3-1 (or the pseudogene TRBV3-2) and TRBJ2-3, with D possibly called TRBD1 or TRBD2 (5 bases each). The sample consisted of peripheral blood, taken on day 0 of AZD1222 vaccination. The receptor comes from an adult in good health. The DNA of the CDR3 is TGTGCCAGCAGCCAAGATCGGGGCGGGAGCACAGATACGCAGTATTTT. Its translation: CASSQDRGGSTDTQYF.